The entry below gives a single T cell receptor (beta chain) sequence along with its context. Looked up from germline, CDR1 is SGHRS and CDR2 is YFSETQ. Losses at the gene ends were 4 bases for V and 2 bases for J; bases not matched to a gene: 3. The CDR3 spans 15 residues. Treatment: oral pan-JAK inhibitor, 5-10 mg twice daily. The data are from a study of CD8+ T cells in alopecia areata. cDNA serving as the sequencing template came from extracted, reverse transcribed RNA. Method: immunoSEQ multiplex PCR; TCRdb's copy keeps in-frame clones and lacks some. The sample has about 210,000 clones, 64% seen once.

The rearrangement joins TRBV5-1 to TRBJ2-1, with 10 bases matching TRBD1. The TCR originated in a human donor with alopecia areata. Sequencing used CD4+ T cells sorted from blood, obtained at week 4, from a patient treated with tofacitinib. CDR3 sequence (DNA): TGCGCCAGCAGCGCGACAGGGGGCCCCTACAATGAGCAGTTCTTC. Encoded protein: CASSATGGPYNEQFF.